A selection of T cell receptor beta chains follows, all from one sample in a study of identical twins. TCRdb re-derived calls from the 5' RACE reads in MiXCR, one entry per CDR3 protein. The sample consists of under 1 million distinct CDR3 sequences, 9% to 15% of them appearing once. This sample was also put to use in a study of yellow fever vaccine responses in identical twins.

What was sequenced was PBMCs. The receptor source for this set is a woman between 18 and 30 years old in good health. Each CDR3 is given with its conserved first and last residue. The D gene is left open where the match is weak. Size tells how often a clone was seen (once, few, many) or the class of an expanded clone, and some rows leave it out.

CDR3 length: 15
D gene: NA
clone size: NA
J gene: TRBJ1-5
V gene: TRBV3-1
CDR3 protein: CASSQDTVSNQPQHF
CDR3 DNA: TGTGCCAGCAGCCAAGATACTGTTAGCAATCAGCCCCAGCATTTT

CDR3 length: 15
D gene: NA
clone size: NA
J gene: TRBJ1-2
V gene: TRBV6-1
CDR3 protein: CASNGAGDSNYGYTF
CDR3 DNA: TGTGCCAGCAACGGGGCAGGGGATTCAAACTATGGCTACACCTTC

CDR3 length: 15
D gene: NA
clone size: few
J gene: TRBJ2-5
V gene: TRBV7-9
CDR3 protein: CASSLAGGLLETQYF
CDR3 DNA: TGTGCCAGCAGCTTAGCGGGGGGGCTCTTGGAGACCCAGTACTTC

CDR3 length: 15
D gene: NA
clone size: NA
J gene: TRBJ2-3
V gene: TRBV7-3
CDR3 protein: CASSLNGLITDTQYF
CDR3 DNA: TGTGCCAGCAGCTTAAACGGACTGATCACAGATACGCAGTATTTT

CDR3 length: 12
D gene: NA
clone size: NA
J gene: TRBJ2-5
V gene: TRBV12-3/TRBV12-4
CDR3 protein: CASSLKGWTQYF
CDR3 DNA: TGTGCCAGCAGTTTAAAGGGTTGGACCCAGTACTTC

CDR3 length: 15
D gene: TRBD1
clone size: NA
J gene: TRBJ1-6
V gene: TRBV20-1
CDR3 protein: CSARDVGQLASPLHF
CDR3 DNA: TGCAGTGCTAGAGATGTGGGACAGCTAGCGTCACCCCTCCACTTT

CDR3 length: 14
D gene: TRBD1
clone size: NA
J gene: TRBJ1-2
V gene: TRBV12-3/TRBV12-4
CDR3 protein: CASSLLGTGIGYTF
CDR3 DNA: TGTGCCAGCAGTTTATTAGGGACAGGGATCGGCTACACCTTC

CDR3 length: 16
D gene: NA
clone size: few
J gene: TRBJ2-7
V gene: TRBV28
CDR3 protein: CASSYPPSRGGYEQYF
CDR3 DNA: TGTGCCAGCAGTTATCCCCCTAGCAGGGGGGGCTACGAGCAGTACTTC

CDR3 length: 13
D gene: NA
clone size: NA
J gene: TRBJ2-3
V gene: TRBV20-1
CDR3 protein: CSPRGGGTDTQYF
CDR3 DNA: TGCAGTCCCAGGGGGGGGGGCACAGATACGCAGTATTTT

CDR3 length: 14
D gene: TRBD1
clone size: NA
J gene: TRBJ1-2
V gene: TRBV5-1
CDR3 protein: CASRLDRGNYGYTF
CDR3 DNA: TGCGCCAGCAGGTTGGACAGGGGGAACTATGGCTACACCTTC

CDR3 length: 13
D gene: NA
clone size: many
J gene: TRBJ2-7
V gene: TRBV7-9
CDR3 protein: CASSLGQLYEQYF
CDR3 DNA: TGTGCCAGCAGCTTAGGGCAGCTCTACGAGCAGTACTTC

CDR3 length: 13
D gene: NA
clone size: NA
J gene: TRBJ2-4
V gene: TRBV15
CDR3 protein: CATSRDRLSIQYF
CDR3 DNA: TGTGCCACCAGCAGAGACAGGTTAAGCATTCAGTACTTC

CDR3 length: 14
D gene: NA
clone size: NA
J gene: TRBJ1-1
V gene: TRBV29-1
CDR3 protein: CSVERGNMNTEAFF
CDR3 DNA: TGCAGCGTTGAACGAGGGAACATGAACACTGAAGCTTTCTTT

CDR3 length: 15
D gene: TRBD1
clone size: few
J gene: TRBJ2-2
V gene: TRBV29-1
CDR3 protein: CSTSGGHTNTGELFF
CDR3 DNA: TGCAGCACCTCAGGGGGACACACGAACACCGGGGAGCTGTTTTTT

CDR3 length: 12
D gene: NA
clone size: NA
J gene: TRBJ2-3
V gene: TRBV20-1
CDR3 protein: CSASGQADTQYF
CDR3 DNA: TGCAGTGCTAGCGGCCAAGCAGATACGCAGTATTTT

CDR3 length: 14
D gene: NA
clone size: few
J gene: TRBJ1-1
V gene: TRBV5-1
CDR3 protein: CASTQEYVNTEAFF
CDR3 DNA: TGCGCCAGCACCCAGGAGTACGTGAACACTGAAGCTTTCTTT

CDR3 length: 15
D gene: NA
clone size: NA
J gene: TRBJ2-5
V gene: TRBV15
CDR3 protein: CATPKFSGDQETQYF
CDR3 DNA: TGTGCCACCCCTAAGTTTAGCGGAGACCAAGAGACCCAGTACTTC

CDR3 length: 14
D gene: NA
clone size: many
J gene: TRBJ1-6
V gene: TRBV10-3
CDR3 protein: CAISELDSNSPLHF
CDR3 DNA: TGTGCCATCAGTGAATTGGACAGCAATTCACCCCTCCACTTT

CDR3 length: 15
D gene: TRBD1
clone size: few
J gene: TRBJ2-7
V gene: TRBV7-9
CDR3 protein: CASSISPAGGREQYF
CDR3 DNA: TGTGCCAGCAGCATTAGTCCGGCAGGGGGCCGCGAGCAGTACTTC

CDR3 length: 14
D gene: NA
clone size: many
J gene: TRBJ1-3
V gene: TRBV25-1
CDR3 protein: CASSEVGSGNTIYF
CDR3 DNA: TGTGCCAGCAGTGAAGTGGGTTCTGGAAACACCATATATTTT

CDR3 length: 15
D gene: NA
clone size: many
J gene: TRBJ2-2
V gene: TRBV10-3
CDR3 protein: CAISADTSLTGELFF
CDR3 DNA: TGTGCCATCAGTGCCGATACTTCGCTTACCGGGGAGCTGTTTTTT

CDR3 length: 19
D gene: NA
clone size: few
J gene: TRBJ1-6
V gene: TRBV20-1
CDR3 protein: CSARDLFSSSSSYNSPLHF
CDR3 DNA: TGCAGTGCTAGAGATCTCTTCAGCTCTTCTAGCTCCTATAATTCACCCCTCCACTTT

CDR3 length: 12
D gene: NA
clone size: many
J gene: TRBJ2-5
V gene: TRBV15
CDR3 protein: CATSGLQETQYF
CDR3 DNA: TGTGCCACCAGCGGGCTCCAAGAGACCCAGTACTTC

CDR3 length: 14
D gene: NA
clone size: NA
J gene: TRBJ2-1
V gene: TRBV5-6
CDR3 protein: CASSFEGSNNEQFF
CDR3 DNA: TGTGCCAGCAGCTTTGAGGGATCAAACAATGAGCAGTTCTTC